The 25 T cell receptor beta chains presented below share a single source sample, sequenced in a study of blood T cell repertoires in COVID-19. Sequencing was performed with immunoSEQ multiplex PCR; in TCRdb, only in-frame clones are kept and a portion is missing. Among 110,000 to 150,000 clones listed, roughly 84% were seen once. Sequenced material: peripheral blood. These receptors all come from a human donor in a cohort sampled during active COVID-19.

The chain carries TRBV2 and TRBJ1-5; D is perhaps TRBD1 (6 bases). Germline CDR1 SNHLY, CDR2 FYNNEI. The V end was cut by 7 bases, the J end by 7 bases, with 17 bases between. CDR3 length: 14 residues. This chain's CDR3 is CASNLERGGQPQHF. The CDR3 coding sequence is TGTGCCAGCAACCTCGAAAGGGGGGGGCAGCCCCAGCATTTT. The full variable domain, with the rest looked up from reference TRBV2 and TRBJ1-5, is EPEVTQTPSHQVTQMGQEVILRCVPISNHLYFYWYRQILGQKVEFLVSFYNNEISEKSEIFDDQFSVERPDGSNFTLKIRSTKLEDSAMYFCASNLERGGQPQHFGDGTRLSIL.

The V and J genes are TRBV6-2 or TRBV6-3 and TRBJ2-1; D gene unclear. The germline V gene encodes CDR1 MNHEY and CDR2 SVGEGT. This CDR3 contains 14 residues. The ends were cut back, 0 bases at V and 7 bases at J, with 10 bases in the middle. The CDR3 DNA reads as TGTGCCAGCAGTTACTCAGCCCTTTCTAATGAGCAGTTCTTC. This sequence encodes CASSYSALSNEQFF.

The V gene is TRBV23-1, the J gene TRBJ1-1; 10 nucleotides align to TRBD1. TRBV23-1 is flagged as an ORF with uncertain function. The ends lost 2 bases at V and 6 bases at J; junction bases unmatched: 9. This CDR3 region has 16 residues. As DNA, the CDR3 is TGCGCCAGCAGTCAACGTCGACAGGGGGCTAGGTCTGAAGCTTTCTTT. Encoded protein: CASSQRRQGARSEAFF.

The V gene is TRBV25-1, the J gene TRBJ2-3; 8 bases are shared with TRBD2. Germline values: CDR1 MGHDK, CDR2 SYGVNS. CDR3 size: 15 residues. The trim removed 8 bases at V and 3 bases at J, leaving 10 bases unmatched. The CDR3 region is CASFNSGASTDTQYF. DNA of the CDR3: TGTGCCAGCTTCAATAGCGGGGCCTCGACAGATACGCAGTATTTT.

Here the CDR3 reads CASSSRLAGGPNEQFF. The CDR3 region has the DNA TGTGCCAGTAGTTCGCGACTAGCGGGAGGTCCAAATGAGCAGTTCTTC. The chain has TRBV19 and TRBJ2-1; 13 bases match TRBD2. The length of the CDR3 is 16 residues. CDR1 is LNHDA, CDR2 SQIVND, per germline (reference sequence). The junction had 8 bases not matched to a gene; V was cut back by 5 bases and J by 7 bases. Variable domain in full (rest from reference TRBV19 and TRBJ2-1): DGGITQSPKYLFRKEGQNVTLSCEQNLNHDAMYWYRQDPGQGLRLIYYSQIVNDFQKGDIAEGYSVSREKKESFPLTVTSAQKNPTAFYLCASSSRLAGGPNEQFFGPGTRLTVL.

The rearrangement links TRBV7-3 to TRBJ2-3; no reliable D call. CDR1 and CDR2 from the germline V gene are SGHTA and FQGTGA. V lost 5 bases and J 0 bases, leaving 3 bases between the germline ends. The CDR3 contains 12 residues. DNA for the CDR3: TGTGCCAGCAGCCCGAGCACAGATACGCAGTATTTT. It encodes CASSPSTDTQYF.

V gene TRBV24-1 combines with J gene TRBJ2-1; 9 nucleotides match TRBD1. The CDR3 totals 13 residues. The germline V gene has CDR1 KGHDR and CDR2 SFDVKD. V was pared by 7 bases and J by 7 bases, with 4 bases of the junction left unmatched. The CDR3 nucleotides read TGTGCCACCAGGGGACAGGGTGGGAATGAGCAGTTCTTC. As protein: CATRGQGGNEQFF.

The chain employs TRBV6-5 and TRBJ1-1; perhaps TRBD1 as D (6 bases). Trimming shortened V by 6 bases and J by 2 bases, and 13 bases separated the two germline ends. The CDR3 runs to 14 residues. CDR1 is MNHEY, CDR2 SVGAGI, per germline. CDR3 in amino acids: CASSRGAGNTEAFF. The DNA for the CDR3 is TGTGCCAGCAGCCGGGGGGCGGGCAACACTGAAGCTTTCTTT.

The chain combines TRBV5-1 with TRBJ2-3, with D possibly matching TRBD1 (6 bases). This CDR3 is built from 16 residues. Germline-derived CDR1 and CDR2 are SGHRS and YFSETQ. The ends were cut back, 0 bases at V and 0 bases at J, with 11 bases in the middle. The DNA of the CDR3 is TGCGCCAGCAGCTTGGGACAGGCCCCTAGCACAGATACGCAGTATTTT. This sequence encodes CASSLGQAPSTDTQYF. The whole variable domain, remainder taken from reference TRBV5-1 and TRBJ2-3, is KAGVTQTPRYLIKTRGQQVTLSCSPISGHRSVSWYQQTPGQGLQFLFEYFSETQRNKGNFPGRFSGRQFSNSRSEMNVSTLELGDSALYLCASSLGQAPSTDTQYFGPGTRLTVL.

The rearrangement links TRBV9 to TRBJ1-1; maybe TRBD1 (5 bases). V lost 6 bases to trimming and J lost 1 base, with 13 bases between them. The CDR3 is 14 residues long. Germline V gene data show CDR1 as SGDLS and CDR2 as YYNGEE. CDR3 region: CASTATATNTEAFF. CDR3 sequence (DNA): TGTGCCAGCACCGCGACAGCAACGAACACTGAAGCTTTCTTT.

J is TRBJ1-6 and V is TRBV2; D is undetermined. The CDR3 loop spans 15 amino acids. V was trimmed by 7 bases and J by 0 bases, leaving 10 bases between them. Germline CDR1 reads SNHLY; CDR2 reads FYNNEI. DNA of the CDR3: TGTGCCAGCAAGAAGGAGAGCTCCTATAATTCACCCCTCCACTTT. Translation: CASKKESSYNSPLHF. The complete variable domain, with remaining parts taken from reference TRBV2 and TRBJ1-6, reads EPEVTQTPSHQVTQMGQEVILRCVPISNHLYFYWYRQILGQKVEFLVSFYNNEISEKSEIFDDQFSVERPDGSNFTLKIRSTKLEDSAMYFCASKKESSYNSPLHFGNGTRLTVT.

The CDR3 loop reads CASSYVGSPSSYNEQFF. The DNA for the CDR3 is TGTGCCAGCAGCTACGTCGGGTCTCCTAGCTCCTACAATGAGCAGTTCTTC. J is TRBJ2-1 and V is TRBV11-3; no firm D call. Germline lookup yields CDR1 SGHNT and CDR2 YENEEA. V was clipped by 4 bases and J by 0 bases, with 16 bases between them. This CDR3 contains 17 residues.

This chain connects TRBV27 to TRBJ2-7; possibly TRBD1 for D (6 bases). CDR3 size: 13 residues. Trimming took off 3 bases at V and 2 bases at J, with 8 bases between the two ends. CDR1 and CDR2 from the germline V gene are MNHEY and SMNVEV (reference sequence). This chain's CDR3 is CASSLAGAYEQYF. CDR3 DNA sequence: TGTGCCAGCAGTTTGGCAGGGGCCTACGAGCAGTACTTC.

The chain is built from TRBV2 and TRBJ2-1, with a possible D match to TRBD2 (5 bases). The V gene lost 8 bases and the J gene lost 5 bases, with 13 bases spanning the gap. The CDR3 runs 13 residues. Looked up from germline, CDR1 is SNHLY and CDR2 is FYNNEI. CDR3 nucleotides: TGTGCCAGCGGTATAGAGCGGAACAATGAGCAGTTCTTC. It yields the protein CASGIERNNEQFF.

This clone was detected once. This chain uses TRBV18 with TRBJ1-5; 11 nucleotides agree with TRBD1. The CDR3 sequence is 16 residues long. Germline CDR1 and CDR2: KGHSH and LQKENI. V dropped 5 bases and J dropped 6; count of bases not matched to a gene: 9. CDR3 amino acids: CASSTGDRGSGQPQHF. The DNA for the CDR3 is TGTGCCAGCTCAACCGGGGACAGGGGGTCGGGTCAGCCCCAGCATTTT.

CDR3 bases: TGCGCCAGCAGCTTGGAAGGCAGGGGGCAAGAGACCCAGTACTTC. As protein: CASSLEGRGQETQYF. This rearrangement joins TRBV5-1 to TRBJ2-5; 7 positions match TRBD1. CDR1 and CDR2 from the germline V gene are SGHRS and YFSETQ. The ends lost 0 bases at V and 2 bases at J; junction bases unmatched: 4. The CDR3 runs to 15 residues.

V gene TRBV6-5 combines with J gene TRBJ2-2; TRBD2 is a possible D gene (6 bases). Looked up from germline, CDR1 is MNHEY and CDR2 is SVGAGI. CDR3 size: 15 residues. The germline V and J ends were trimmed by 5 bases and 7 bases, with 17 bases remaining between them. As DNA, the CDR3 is TGTGCCAGCAGTCGCCTGACTAGTTTGGGCGGGGAGCTGTTTTTT. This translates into CASSRLTSLGGELFF.

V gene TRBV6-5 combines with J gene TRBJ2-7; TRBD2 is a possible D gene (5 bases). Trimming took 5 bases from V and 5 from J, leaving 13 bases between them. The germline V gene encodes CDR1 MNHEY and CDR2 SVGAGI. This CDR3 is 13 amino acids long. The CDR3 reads CASSRGPRHEQYV. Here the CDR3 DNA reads TGTGCCAGCAGTCGCGGGCCGCGCCACGAGCAGTACGTC.

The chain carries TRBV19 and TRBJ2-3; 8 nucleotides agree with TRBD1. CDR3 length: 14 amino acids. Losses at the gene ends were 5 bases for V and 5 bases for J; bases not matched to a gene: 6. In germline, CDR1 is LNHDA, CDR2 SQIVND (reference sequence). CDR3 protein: CASSFTGTGDTQYF. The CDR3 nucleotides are TGTGCCAGTAGTTTCACCGGGACAGGAGATACGCAGTATTTT.

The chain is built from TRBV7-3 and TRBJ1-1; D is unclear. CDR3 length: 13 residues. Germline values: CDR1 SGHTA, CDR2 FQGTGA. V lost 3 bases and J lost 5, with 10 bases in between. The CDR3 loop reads CASSFARETEAFF. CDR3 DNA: TGTGCCAGCAGCTTCGCGAGGGAAACTGAAGCTTTCTTT.

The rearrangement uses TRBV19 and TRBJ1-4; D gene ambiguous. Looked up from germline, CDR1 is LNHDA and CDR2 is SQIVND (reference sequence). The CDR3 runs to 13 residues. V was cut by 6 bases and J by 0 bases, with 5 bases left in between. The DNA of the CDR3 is TGTGCCAGTAGCGGTGCAACTAATGAAAAACTGTTTTTT. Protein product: CASSGATNEKLFF.

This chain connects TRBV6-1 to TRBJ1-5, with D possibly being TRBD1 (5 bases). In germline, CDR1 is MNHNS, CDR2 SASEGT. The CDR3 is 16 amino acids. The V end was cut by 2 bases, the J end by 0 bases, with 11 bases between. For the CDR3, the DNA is TGTGCCAGCAGTGAAAAAGGGGCAGGTAGCAATCAGCCCCAGCATTTT. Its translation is CASSEKGAGSNQPQHF.

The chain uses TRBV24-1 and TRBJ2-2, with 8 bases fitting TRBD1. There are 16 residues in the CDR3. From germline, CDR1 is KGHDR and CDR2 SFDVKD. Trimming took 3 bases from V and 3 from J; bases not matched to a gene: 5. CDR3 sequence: CATSDPGTGDTGELFF. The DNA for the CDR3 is TGTGCCACCAGTGATCCCGGGACAGGAGACACCGGGGAGCTGTTTTTT.

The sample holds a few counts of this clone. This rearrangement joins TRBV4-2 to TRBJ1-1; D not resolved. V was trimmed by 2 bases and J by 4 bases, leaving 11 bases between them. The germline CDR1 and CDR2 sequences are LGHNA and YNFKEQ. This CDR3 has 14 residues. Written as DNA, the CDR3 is TGTGCCAGCAGCCAACGCCCTGTCGGCACTGAAGCTTTCTTT. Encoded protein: CASSQRPVGTEAFF.

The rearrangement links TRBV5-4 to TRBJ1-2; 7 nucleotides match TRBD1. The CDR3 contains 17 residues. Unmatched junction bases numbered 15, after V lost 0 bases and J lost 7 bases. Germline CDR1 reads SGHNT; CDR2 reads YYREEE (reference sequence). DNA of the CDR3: TGTGCCAGCAGCTTGGGACAGGGAAAAGGGCTGGTTGGTGGCTACACCTTC. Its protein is CASSLGQGKGLVGGYTF.